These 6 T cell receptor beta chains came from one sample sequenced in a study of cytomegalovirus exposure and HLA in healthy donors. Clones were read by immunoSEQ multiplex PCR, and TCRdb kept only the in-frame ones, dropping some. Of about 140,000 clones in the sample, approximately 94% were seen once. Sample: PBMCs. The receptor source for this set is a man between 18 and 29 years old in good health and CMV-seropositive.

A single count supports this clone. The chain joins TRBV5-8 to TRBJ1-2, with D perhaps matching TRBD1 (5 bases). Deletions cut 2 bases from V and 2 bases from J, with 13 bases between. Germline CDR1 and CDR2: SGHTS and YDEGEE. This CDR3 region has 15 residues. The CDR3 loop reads CASSFRFGGNYGYTF. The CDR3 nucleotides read TGTGCCAGCAGCTTCCGTTTCGGGGGAAACTATGGCTACACCTTC.

The CDR3 spells CASSPGVADTQYF. CDR3 nucleotide sequence: TGTGCCAGCAGCCCCGGGGTCGCAGATACGCAGTATTTT. The rearrangement joins TRBV11-3 to TRBJ2-3; the D gene is possibly TRBD2 (5 bases). Deletions cut 5 bases from V and 4 bases from J, with 10 bases between. The germline V gene has CDR1 SGHNT and CDR2 YENEEA. CDR3 length: 13 amino acids.

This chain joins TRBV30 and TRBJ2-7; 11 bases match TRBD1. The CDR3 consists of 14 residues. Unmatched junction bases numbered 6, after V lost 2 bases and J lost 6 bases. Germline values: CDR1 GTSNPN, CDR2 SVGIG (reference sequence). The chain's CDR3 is CAWSSRTGGFEQYF. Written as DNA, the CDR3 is TGTGCCTGGAGTTCCCGGACAGGGGGCTTCGAGCAGTACTTC.

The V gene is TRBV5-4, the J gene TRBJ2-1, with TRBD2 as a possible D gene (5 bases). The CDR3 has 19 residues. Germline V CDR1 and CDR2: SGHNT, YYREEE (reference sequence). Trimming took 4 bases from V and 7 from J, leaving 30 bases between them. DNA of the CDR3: TGTGCCAGCAGCCCCCTAGATTGGCGGGCTCCTGTACGGGGTAATGAGCAGTTCTTC. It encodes CASSPLDWRAPVRGNEQFF.

The CDR3 DNA is TGTGCCAGCAGCGTAGCGTCCCTGGGGACTTTGAGCGAGCAGTACTTC. Encoded protein: CASSVASLGTLSEQYF. V and J are TRBV9 and TRBJ2-7, with D maybe TRBD2 (6 bases). CDR3 length equals 16 residues. The germline V gene encodes CDR1 SGDLS and CDR2 YYNGEE. V shed 0 bases and J shed 6 bases, with 19 bases lying between them.

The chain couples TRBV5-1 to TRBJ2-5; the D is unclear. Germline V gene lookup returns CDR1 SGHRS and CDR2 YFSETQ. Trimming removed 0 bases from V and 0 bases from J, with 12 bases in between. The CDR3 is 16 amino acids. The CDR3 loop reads CASSLAAAAYQETQYF. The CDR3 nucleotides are TGCGCCAGCAGCTTGGCGGCTGCAGCGTACCAAGAGACCCAGTACTTC.